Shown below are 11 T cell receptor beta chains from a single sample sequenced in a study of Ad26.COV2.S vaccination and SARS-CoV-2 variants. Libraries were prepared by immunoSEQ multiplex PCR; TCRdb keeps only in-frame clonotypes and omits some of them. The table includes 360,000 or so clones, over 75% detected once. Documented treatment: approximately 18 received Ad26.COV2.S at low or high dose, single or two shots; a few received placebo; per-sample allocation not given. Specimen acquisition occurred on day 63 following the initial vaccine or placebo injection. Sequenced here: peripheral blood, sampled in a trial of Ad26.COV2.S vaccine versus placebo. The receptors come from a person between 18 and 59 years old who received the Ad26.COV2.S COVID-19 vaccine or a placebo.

The CDR3 sequence is CASSQVGTGETQYF. The CDR3 nucleotides are TGCGCCAGCAGCCAAGTGGGGACGGGAGAGACCCAGTACTTC. J is TRBJ2-5 and V is TRBV4-1; tentatively, D is TRBD1 or TRBD2 (5 bases each). This CDR3 comprises 14 residues. Per germline, CDR1 MGHRA and CDR2 YSYEKL. Trimming removed 1 base from V and 4 bases from J, with 10 bases in between.

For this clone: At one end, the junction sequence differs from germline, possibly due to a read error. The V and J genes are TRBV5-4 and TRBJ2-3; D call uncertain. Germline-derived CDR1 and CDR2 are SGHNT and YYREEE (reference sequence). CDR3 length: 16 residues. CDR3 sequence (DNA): TGTGCCAGCAGCTTGGACCCCTCTGCGAGCACAGATACGCAGTGTTTT. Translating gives CASSLDPSASTDTQCF.

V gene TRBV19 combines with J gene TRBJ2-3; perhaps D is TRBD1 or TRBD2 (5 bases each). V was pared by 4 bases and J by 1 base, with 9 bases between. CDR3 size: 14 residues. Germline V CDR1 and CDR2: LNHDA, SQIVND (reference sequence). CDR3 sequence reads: CASSRGWGTDTQYF. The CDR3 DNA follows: TGTGCCAGTAGTAGGGGGTGGGGCACAGATACGCAGTATTTT.

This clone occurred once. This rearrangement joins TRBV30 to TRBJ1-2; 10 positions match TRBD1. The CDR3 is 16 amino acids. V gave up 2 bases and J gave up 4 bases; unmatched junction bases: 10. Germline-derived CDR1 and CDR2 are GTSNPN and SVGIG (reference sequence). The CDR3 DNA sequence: TGTGCCTGGAGTTTCCGGGACAGGGGAGGCGGCTATGGCTACACCTTC. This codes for CAWSFRDRGGGYGYTF.

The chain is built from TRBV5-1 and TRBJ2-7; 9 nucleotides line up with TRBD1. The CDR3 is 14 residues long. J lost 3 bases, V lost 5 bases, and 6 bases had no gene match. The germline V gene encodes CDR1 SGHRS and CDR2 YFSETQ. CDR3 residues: CASRLGTGIYEQYF. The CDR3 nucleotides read TGCGCCAGCAGGCTTGGGACAGGGATCTACGAGCAGTACTTC.

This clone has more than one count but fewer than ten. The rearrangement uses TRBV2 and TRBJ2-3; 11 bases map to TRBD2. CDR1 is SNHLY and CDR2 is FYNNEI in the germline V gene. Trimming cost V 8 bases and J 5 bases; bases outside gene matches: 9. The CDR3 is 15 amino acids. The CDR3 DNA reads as TGTGCCAGCCTCCCCGAACTAGCGGGAGTAGATACGCAGTATTTT. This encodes CASLPELAGVDTQYF.

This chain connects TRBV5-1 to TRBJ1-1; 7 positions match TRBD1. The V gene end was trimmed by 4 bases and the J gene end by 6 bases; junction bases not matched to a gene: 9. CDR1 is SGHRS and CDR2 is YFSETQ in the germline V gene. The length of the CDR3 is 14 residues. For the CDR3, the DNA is TGCGCCAGCAGCGAGGAACAGGGGACGGCTGAAGCTTTCTTT. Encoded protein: CASSEEQGTAEAFF.

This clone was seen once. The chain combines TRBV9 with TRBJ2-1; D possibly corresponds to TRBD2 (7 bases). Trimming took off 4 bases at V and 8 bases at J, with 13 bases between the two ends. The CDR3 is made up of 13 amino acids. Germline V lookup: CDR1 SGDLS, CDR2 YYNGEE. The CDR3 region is CASSPGGRYEQFF. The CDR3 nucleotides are TGTGCCAGCAGCCCCGGGGGGCGGTATGAGCAGTTCTTC. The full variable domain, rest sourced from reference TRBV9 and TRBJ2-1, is DSGVTQTPKHLITATGQRVTLRCSPRSGDLSVYWYQQSLDQGLQFLIQYYNGEERAKGNILERFSAQQFPDLHSELNLSSLELGDSALYFCASSPGGRYEQFFGPGTRLTVL.

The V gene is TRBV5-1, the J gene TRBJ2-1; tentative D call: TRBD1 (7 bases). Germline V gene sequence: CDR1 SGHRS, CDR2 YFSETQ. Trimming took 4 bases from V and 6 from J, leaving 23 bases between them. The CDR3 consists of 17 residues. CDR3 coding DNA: TGCGCCAGCAGCGCCGCGACAGGGAGGACCCTACTCAATGAGCAGTTCTTC. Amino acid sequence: CASSAATGRTLLNEQFF. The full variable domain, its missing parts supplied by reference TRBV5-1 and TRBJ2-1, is KAGVTQTPRYLIKTRGQQVTLSCSPISGHRSVSWYQQTPGQGLQFLFEYFSETQRNKGNFPGRFSGRQFSNSRSEMNVSTLELGDSALYLCASSAATGRTLLNEQFFGPGTRLTVL.

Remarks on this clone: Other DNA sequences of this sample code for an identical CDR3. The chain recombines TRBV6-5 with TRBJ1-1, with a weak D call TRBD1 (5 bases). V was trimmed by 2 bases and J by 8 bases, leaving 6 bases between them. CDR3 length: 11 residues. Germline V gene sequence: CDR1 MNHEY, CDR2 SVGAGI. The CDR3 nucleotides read TGTGCCAGCAGTTACAGGGGCGAAGCTTTCTTT. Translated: CASSYRGEAFF.

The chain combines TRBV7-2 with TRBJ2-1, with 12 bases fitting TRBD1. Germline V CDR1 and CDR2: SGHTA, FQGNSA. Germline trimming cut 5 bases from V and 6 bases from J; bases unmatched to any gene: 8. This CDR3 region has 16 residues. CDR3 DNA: TGTGCCAGCAGCCATACGGGACAGGGGGCAATCAATGAGCAGTTCTTC. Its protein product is CASSHTGQGAINEQFF.